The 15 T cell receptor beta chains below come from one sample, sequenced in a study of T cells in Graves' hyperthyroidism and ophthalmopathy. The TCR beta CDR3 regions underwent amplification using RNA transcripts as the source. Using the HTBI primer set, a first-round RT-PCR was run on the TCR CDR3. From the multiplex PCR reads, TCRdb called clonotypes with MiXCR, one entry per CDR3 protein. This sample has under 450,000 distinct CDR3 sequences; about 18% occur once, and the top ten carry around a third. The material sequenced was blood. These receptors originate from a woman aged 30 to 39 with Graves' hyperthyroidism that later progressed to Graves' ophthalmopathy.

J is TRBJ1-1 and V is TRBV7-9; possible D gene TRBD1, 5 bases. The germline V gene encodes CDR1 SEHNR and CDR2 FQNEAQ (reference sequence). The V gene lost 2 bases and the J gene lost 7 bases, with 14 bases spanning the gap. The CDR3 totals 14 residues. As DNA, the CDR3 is TGTGCCAGCAGCTTAAATCGGATCGGGGGTGAAGCTTTCTTT. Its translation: CASSLNRIGGEAFF.

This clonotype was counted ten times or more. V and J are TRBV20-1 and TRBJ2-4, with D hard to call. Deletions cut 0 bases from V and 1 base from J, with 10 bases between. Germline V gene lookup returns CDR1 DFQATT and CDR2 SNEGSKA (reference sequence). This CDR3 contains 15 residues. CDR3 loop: CSARDSRLAKNIQYF. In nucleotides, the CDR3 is TGCAGTGCTAGAGATTCCCGGTTGGCCAAAAACATTCAGTACTTC.

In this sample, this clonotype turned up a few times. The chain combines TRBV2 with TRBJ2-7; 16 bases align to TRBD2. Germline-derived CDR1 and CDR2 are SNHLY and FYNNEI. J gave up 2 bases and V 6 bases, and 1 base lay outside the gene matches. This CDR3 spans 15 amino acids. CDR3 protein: CASRGTSGGAYEQYF. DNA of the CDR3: TGTGCCAGCAGAGGGACTAGCGGGGGGGCCTACGAGCAGTACTTC.

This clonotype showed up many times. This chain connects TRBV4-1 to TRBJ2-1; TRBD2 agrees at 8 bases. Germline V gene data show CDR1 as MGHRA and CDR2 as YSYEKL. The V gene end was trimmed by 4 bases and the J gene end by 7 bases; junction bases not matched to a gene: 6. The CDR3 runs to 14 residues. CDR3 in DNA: TGCGCCAGCAGCCCTTGGGGACTAGGGAATGAGCAGTTCTTC. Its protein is CASSPWGLGNEQFF.

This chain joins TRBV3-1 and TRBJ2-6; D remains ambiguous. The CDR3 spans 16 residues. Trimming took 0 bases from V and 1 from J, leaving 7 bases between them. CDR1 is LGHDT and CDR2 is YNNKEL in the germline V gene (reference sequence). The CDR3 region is CASSQDLGSGANVLTF. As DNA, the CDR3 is TGTGCCAGCAGCCAAGATCTGGGGTCTGGGGCCAACGTCCTGACTTTC.

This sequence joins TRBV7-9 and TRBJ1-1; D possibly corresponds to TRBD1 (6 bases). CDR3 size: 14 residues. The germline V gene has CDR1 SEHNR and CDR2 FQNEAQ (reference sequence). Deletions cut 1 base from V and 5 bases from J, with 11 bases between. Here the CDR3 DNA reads TGTGCCAGCAGCTTAGATCAGGGGAGGACTGAAGCTTTCTTT. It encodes CASSLDQGRTEAFF.

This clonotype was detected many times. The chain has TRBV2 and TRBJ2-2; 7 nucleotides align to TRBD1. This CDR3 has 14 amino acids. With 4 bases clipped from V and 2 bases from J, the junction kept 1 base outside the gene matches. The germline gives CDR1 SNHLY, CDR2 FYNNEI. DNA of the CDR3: TGTGCCAGCAGTGGGGACAGAAACACCGGGGAGCTGTTTTTT. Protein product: CASSGDRNTGELFF.

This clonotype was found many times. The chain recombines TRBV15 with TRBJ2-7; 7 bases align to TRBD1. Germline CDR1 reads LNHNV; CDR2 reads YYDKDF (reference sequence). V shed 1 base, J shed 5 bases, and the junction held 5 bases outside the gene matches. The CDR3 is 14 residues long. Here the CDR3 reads CATSRVGQGDEQYF. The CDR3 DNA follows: TGTGCCACCAGCAGAGTGGGCCAGGGGGACGAGCAGTACTTC.

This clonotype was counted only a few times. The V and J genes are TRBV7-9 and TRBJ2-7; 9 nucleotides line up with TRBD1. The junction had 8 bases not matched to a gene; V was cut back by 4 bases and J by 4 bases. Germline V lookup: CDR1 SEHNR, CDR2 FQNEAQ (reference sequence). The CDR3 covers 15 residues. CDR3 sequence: CASSSDYRGHYEQYF. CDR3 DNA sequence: TGTGCCAGCAGCTCCGATTACAGGGGGCATTACGAGCAGTACTTC. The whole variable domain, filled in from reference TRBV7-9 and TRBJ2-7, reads DTGVSQNPRHKITKRGQNVTFRCDPISEHNRLYWYRQTLGQGPEFLTYFQNEAQLEKSRLLSDRFSAERPKGSFSTLEIQRTEQGDSAMYLCASSSDYRGHYEQYFGPGTRLTVT.

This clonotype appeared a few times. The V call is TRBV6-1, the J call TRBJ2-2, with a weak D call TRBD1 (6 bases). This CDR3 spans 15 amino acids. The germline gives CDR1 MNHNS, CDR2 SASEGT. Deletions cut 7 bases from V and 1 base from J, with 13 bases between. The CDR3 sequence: CASNTQGRNTGELFF. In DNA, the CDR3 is TGTGCCAGCAATACACAGGGTCGGAACACCGGGGAGCTGTTTTTT.

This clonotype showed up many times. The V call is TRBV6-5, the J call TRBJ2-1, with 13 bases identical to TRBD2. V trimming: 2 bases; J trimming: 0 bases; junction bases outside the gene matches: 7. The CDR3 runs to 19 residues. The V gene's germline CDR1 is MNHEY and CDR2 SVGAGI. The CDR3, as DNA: TGTGCCAGCAGTTACGGTGGACTAGCGGGAGTCGGCTCCTACAATGAGCAGTTCTTC. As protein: CASSYGGLAGVGSYNEQFF.

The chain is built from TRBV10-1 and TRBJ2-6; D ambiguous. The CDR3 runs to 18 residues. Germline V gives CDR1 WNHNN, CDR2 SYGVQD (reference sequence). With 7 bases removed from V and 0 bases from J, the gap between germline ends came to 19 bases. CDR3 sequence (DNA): TGCGCCAGCACCGAAAGGGAAGGGTTTGTCTCTGGGGCCAACGTCCTGACTTTC. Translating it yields CASTEREGFVSGANVLTF.

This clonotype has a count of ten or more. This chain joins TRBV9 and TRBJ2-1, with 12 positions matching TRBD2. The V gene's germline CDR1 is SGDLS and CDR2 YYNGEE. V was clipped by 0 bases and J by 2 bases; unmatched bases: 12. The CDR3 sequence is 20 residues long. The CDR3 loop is CASSVVYRLTSGSAYNEQFF. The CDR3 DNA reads TGTGCCAGCAGCGTAGTCTACCGACTGACTAGCGGGAGTGCCTACAATGAGCAGTTCTTC.

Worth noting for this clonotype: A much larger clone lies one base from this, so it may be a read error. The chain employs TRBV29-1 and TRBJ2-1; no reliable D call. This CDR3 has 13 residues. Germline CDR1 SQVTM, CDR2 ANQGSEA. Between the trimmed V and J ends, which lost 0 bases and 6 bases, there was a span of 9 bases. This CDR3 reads CSVEETESNEQFF. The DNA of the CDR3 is TGCAGCGTTGAAGAAACGGAGAGCAATGAGCAGTTCTTC.

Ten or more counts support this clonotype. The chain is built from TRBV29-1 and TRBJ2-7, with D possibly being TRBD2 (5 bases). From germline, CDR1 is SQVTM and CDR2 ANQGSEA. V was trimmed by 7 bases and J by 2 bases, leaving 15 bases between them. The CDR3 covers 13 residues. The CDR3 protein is CSASEGEAYEQYF. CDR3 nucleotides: TGCAGCGCCTCTGAGGGCGAGGCCTACGAGCAGTACTTC.